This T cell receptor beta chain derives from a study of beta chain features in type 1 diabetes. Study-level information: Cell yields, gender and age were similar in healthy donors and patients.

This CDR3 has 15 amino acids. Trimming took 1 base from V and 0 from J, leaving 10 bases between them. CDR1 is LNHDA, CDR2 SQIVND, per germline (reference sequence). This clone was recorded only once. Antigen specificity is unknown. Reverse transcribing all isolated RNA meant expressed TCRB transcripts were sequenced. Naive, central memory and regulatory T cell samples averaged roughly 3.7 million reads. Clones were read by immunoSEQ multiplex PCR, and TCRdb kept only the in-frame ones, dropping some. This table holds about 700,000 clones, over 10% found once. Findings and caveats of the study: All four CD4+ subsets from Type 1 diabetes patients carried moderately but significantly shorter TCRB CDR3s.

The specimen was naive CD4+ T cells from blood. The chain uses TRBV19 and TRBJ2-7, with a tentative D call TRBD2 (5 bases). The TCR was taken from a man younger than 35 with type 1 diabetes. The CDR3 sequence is CASSIVPGLSYEQYF. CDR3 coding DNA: TGTGCCAGTAGTATAGTTCCAGGACTCTCCTACGAGCAGTACTTC.